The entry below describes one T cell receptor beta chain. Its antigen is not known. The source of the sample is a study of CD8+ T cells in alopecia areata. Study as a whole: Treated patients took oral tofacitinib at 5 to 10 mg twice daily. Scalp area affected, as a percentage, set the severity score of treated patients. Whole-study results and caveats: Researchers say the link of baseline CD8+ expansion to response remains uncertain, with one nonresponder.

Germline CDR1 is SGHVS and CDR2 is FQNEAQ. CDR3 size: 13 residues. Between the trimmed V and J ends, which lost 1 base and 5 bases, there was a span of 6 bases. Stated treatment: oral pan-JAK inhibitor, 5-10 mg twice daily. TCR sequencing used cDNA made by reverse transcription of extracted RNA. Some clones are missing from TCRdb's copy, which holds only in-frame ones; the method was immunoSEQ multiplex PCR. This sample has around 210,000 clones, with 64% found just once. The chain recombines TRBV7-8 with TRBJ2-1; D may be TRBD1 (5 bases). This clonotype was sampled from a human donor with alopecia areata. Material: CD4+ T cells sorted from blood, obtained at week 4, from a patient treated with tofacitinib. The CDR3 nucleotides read TGTGCCAGCAGCTTAGGACAGAACAATGAGCAGTTCTTC. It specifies CASSLGQNNEQFF.